A selection of T cell receptor beta chains follows, all from one sample in a study of cytomegalovirus exposure and HLA in healthy donors. Measured with immunoSEQ multiplex PCR; TCRdb has only the in-frame clones, and not every one. The table shows about 130,000 clones, with 70% to 85% occurring only once. What was sequenced was PBMCs. The receptors come from a young man in good health and CMV-seropositive. Both conserved end residues are part of each CDR3. Fields, in order: D gene, J gene, clone size, V gene, CDR3 protein, CDR3 DNA. The D gene is left open where the match is weak. Rows may omit the clone size; those that give it use once, few, many or a size class.

d_gene: TRBD1
j_gene: TRBJ1-2
abundance: -
v_gene: TRBV5-1
CDR3aa: CASSSWTGNYGYTF
CDR3nt: TGCGCCAGCAGCTCCTGGACAGGGAATTATGGCTACACCTTC

d_gene: TRBD2
j_gene: TRBJ2-7
abundance: -
v_gene: TRBV19
CDR3aa: CASSPLAGADEQYF
CDR3nt: TGTGCCAGTAGTCCTTTAGCGGGAGCGGACGAGCAGTACTTC

d_gene: TRBD2
j_gene: TRBJ2-3
abundance: -
v_gene: TRBV6-5
CDR3aa: CASSPSGSTDTQYF
CDR3nt: TGTGCCAGCAGTCCTAGCGGGAGCACAGATACGCAGTATTTT

d_gene: -
j_gene: TRBJ2-1
abundance: -
v_gene: TRBV6-4
CDR3aa: CASSERVLSSYNEQFF
CDR3nt: TGTGCCAGCAGTGAGCGGGTCCTCAGCTCCTACAATGAGCAGTTCTTC

d_gene: -
j_gene: TRBJ2-5
abundance: -
v_gene: TRBV6-6
CDR3aa: CASSYSGTQYF
CDR3nt: TGTGCCAGCAGCTACAGCGGGACCCAGTACTTC

d_gene: -
j_gene: TRBJ2-7
abundance: few
v_gene: TRBV7-3
CDR3aa: CASSAMTSSYEQYF
CDR3nt: TGTGCCAGCAGCGCCATGACTAGTTCCTACGAGCAGTACTTC

d_gene: -
j_gene: TRBJ2-1
abundance: -
v_gene: TRBV5-4
CDR3aa: CASMSLRYNEQFF
CDR3nt: TGTGCCAGCATGAGCCTGAGGTACAATGAGCAGTTCTTC

d_gene: TRBD2
j_gene: TRBJ2-3
abundance: -
v_gene: TRBV2
CDR3aa: CASAVHTLSGGSTDTQYF
CDR3nt: TGTGCCAGCGCCGTTCACACCCTTAGCGGGGGTAGCACAGATACGCAGTATTTT

d_gene: -
j_gene: TRBJ2-1
abundance: -
v_gene: TRBV28
CDR3aa: CASSLNTPGSELGSYNEQFF
CDR3nt: TGTGCCAGCAGTTTAAACACCCCCGGGAGTGAATTGGGCTCCTACAATGAGCAGTTCTTC

d_gene: -
j_gene: TRBJ2-1
abundance: -
v_gene: TRBV5-6
CDR3aa: CASSWHRGMGGNEQFF
CDR3nt: TGTGCCAGCAGCTGGCACAGGGGGATGGGGGGGAATGAGCAGTTCTTC

d_gene: -
j_gene: TRBJ1-4
abundance: once
v_gene: TRBV10-3
CDR3aa: CAINSGSSEKLFF
CDR3nt: TGTGCCATCAATTCGGGGAGTTCTGAAAAACTGTTTTTT

d_gene: -
j_gene: TRBJ1-1
abundance: -
v_gene: TRBV7-9
CDR3aa: CASSSARGRNTEAFF
CDR3nt: TGTGCCAGCAGCTCCGCCCGCGGGAGGAACACTGAAGCTTTCTTT

d_gene: -
j_gene: TRBJ1-4
abundance: -
v_gene: TRBV11-2
CDR3aa: CASSWFSGQTNEKLFF
CDR3nt: TGTGCCAGCAGCTGGTTCAGCGGACAGACTAATGAAAAACTGTTTTTT

d_gene: TRBD2
j_gene: TRBJ2-2
abundance: -
v_gene: TRBV11-3
CDR3aa: CASSLGWTSGAANTGELFF
CDR3nt: TGTGCCAGCAGCTTAGGGTGGACTAGCGGCGCCGCGAACACCGGGGAGCTGTTTTTT

d_gene: TRBD1
j_gene: TRBJ1-5
abundance: -
v_gene: TRBV5-1
CDR3aa: CASSLTGDQPQHF
CDR3nt: TGCGCCAGCAGCCTCACAGGGGATCAGCCCCAGCATTTT

d_gene: TRBD2
j_gene: TRBJ2-1
abundance: -
v_gene: TRBV4-2
CDR3aa: CASSRGTSGSLGLFF
CDR3nt: TGTGCCAGCAGCCGCGGGACTAGCGGGAGCCTCGGCCTTTTCTTC

d_gene: TRBD1
j_gene: TRBJ2-7
abundance: -
v_gene: TRBV6-4
CDR3aa: CASSDTSSPGTADYEQYF
CDR3nt: TGTGCCAGCAGTGACACCTCGTCTCCCGGGACAGCCGATTACGAGCAGTACTTC

d_gene: -
j_gene: TRBJ1-5
abundance: -
v_gene: TRBV5-6
CDR3aa: CASSLEGAQPQHF
CDR3nt: TGTGCCAGCAGCTTGGAAGGGGCCCAGCCCCAGCATTTT

d_gene: TRBD1
j_gene: TRBJ2-3
abundance: many
v_gene: TRBV9
CDR3aa: CASSVKQGSTDTQYF
CDR3nt: TGTGCCAGCAGCGTGAAACAGGGGTCCACAGATACGCAGTATTTT

d_gene: -
j_gene: TRBJ1-1
abundance: -
v_gene: TRBV9
CDR3aa: CASSVGIRANTEAFF
CDR3nt: TGTGCCAGCAGCGTAGGCATCAGGGCCAACACTGAAGCTTTCTTT

d_gene: TRBD2
j_gene: TRBJ2-1
abundance: -
v_gene: TRBV5-1
CDR3aa: CASSSTSGVSYNEQFF
CDR3nt: TGCGCCAGCAGCTCGACTAGCGGAGTGTCCTACAATGAGCAGTTCTTC

d_gene: TRBD1
j_gene: TRBJ1-1
abundance: -
v_gene: TRBV7-8
CDR3aa: CASSKPDRAVVGTEAFF
CDR3nt: TGTGCCAGCAGTAAACCGGACAGGGCGGTAGTAGGCACTGAAGCTTTCTTT

d_gene: TRBD2
j_gene: TRBJ2-1
abundance: -
v_gene: TRBV10-1
CDR3aa: CASSEWTSGSSEQFF
CDR3nt: TGCGCCAGCAGTGAGTGGACTAGCGGGAGCAGTGAGCAGTTCTTC

d_gene: -
j_gene: TRBJ2-7
abundance: -
v_gene: TRBV5-1
CDR3aa: CASSLEVLHYEQYF
CDR3nt: TGCGCCAGCAGCTTGGAAGTACTCCACTACGAGCAGTACTTC

d_gene: TRBD2
j_gene: TRBJ2-7
abundance: -
v_gene: TRBV27
CDR3aa: CASSSGTGRLAGASEQYF
CDR3nt: TGTGCCAGCAGTTCCGGGACAGGAAGACTAGCGGGAGCCTCCGAGCAGTACTTC

d_gene: -
j_gene: TRBJ1-2
abundance: -
v_gene: TRBV5-1
CDR3aa: CASGRGMEYGYTF
CDR3nt: TGCGCCAGCGGAAGGGGGATGGAGTATGGCTACACCTTC

d_gene: TRBD2
j_gene: TRBJ2-2
abundance: -
v_gene: TRBV11-2
CDR3aa: CASVGLAGNTGELFF
CDR3nt: TGTGCCAGCGTTGGACTAGCGGGGAATACCGGGGAGCTGTTTTTT

d_gene: -
j_gene: TRBJ1-1
abundance: -
v_gene: TRBV9
CDR3aa: CASSVDHGRDTEAFF
CDR3nt: TGTGCCAGCAGCGTAGATCATGGGCGCGACACTGAAGCTTTCTTT

d_gene: -
j_gene: TRBJ2-5
abundance: -
v_gene: TRBV2
CDR3aa: CASGEGLRGGETQYF
CDR3nt: TGTGCCAGCGGAGAAGGGCTAAGAGGAGGGGAGACCCAGTACTTC

d_gene: TRBD1
j_gene: TRBJ2-7
abundance: once
v_gene: TRBV6-1
CDR3aa: CASSGGQGPYEQYF
CDR3nt: TGTGCCAGCAGTGGTGGACAGGGGCCCTACGAGCAGTACTTC

d_gene: -
j_gene: TRBJ2-1
abundance: many
v_gene: TRBV6-5
CDR3aa: CASKPDPGEQFF
CDR3nt: TGTGCCAGCAAACCAGACCCGGGTGAGCAGTTCTTC